This record concerns one TCR beta chain sequence. Reverse transcription of about 0.45 to 1 ug RNA was performed with random hexamers. The amplification used immunoSEQ multiplex PCR on TCR beta CDR3; it spanned 54 Vbeta and 13 Jbeta. One entry per CDR3 protein, called by TCRdb with MiXCR from the immunoSEQ multiplex PCR reads. The sample yields 120,000 or so distinct CDR3 sequences, about 95% seen once. V dropped 4 bases and J dropped 3 bases, with 12 bases sitting between them. Germline CDR1 and CDR2: MNHEY and SMNVEV (reference sequence). This CDR3 is 14 amino acids long. Healthy donors served as the controls. They were matched for age and sex. TEMRA cells were enriched by FACS, and CD4+ and CD8+ T cells were negatively isolated. This sample stems from a study of CD8 T cells in Susac syndrome.

The sample consisted of CD4+ T cells from PBMCs. The sequence was obtained from a human donor in good health. V and J are TRBV27 and TRBJ1-1; D gene unclear. The CDR3 protein is CASSSGGRYTEAFF. Written as DNA, the CDR3 is TGTGCCAGCAGTTCGGGTGGACGGTACACTGAAGCTTTCTTT.